The 32 T cell receptor beta chains listed next were all sequenced from one sample in a study of cytomegalovirus exposure and HLA in healthy donors. PCR was performed using 60 Vbeta and 13 Jbeta primers. The assay was immunoSEQ multiplex PCR, and TCRdb's table has in-frame clones only and misses some. The repertoire consists of 160,000 or so clones, with about three quarters occurring once and the leading ten covering 3% to 3.5%. Sequenced: PBMCs. The receptors were gathered from a woman between 40 and 55 years old in good health and CMV-seronegative.

The rearrangement joins TRBV14 to TRBJ2-1; TRBD2 agrees at 7 bases. Per germline, CDR1 SGHDN and CDR2 FVKESK. The V gene end was trimmed by 6 bases and the J gene end by 6 bases; junction bases not matched to a gene: 14. This CDR3 region has 16 residues. The CDR3, as DNA: TGTGCCAGCAGTGACCGCGGGGGACTCCGTCGCAATGAGCAGTTCTTC. Encoded protein: CASSDRGGLRRNEQFF.

DNA for the CDR3: TGTGCCAGCAATCCGGGACAGGGCTCCTACGAGCAGTACTTC. Translated, it gives CASNPGQGSYEQYF. The chain has TRBV28 and TRBJ2-7; 9 bases agree with TRBD1. V lost 7 bases, J lost 0 bases, and 4 bases stayed unmatched. Germline V CDR1 and CDR2: MDHEN, SYDVKM. This CDR3 comprises 14 residues. Full variable domain (remainder filled in from reference TRBV28 and TRBJ2-7): DVKVTQSSRYLVKRTGEKVFLECVQDMDHENMFWYRQDPGLGLRLIYFSYDVKMKEKGDIPEGYSVSREKKERFSLILESASTNQTSMYLCASNPGQGSYEQYFGPGTRLTVT.

The chain carries TRBV6-5 and TRBJ2-7, with TRBD1 matching over 11 bases. Germline CDR1 reads MNHEY; CDR2 reads SVGAGI. The V gene end was trimmed by 2 bases and the J gene end by 1 base; junction bases not matched to a gene: 4. This CDR3 has 16 residues. The CDR3, as DNA: TGTGCCAGCAGTTACCTGGGACAGGGGGTTTCCTACGAGCAGTACTTC. This encodes CASSYLGQGVSYEQYF.

The chain carries TRBV7-9 and TRBJ2-7; D ambiguous. Looked up from germline, CDR1 is SEHNR and CDR2 is FQNEAQ (reference sequence). The length of the CDR3 is 14 residues. Trimming removed 4 bases from V and 2 bases from J, with 12 bases in between. CDR3 protein: CASSSPGAAYEQYF. The CDR3 bases are TGTGCCAGCAGCTCTCCTGGAGCTGCCTACGAGCAGTACTTC.

This chain connects TRBV2 to TRBJ1-4; 10 bases are shared with TRBD1. Germline V gives CDR1 SNHLY, CDR2 FYNNEI. With 4 bases clipped from V and 0 bases from J, the junction kept 2 bases outside the gene matches. The CDR3 covers 16 residues. The CDR3: CASSGQGASTNEKLFF. CDR3 in DNA: TGTGCCAGCAGTGGACAGGGGGCCTCAACTAATGAAAAACTGTTTTTT.

The chain carries TRBV18 and TRBJ1-5; 7 bases fit TRBD1. Per the germline V gene, CDR1 is KGHSH and CDR2 is LQKENI. V was clipped by 3 bases and J by 6 bases; unmatched bases: 14. The CDR3 consists of 17 residues. In DNA, the CDR3 is TGTGCCAGCTCACCTACCCCGACAGGGTACGTTGGTCAGCCCCAGCATTTT. This sequence encodes CASSPTPTGYVGQPQHF.

The rearrangement uses TRBV7-9 and TRBJ2-2; no clear D. The CDR3 extends over 15 amino acids. Deletions cut 3 bases from V and 1 base from J, with 9 bases between. Germline V gene sequence: CDR1 SEHNR, CDR2 FQNEAQ (reference sequence). CDR3 nucleotide sequence: TGTGCCAGCAGCTTTATGCAGATGAACACCGGGGAGCTGTTTTTT. Protein: CASSFMQMNTGELFF.

J is TRBJ2-4 and V is TRBV5-1; 7 positions match TRBD1. The V gene end was trimmed by 2 bases and the J gene end by 6 bases; junction bases not matched to a gene: 5. Per the germline V gene, CDR1 is SGHRS and CDR2 is YFSETQ. This CDR3 region has 14 residues. CDR3: CASSFTGVGNIQYF. The DNA of the CDR3 is TGCGCCAGCAGCTTTACAGGGGTCGGAAACATTCAGTACTTC.

The rearrangement uses TRBV18 and TRBJ2-3; TRBD1 aligns across 8 bases. The V segment lost 3 bases and the J segment 0 bases; nucleotides outside the gene matches: 11. Per germline, CDR1 KGHSH and CDR2 LQKENI. The CDR3 covers 18 residues. This chain's CDR3 is CASSPRTGSVSSTDTQYF. The DNA of the CDR3 is TGTGCCAGCTCACCCCGGACAGGGAGTGTGTCAAGCACAGATACGCAGTATTTT.

J is TRBJ2-6 and V is TRBV19; the match to TRBD1 covers 8 bases. CDR1 is LNHDA, CDR2 SQIVND, per germline (reference sequence). The CDR3 totals 18 residues. V dropped 7 bases and J dropped 3; count of bases not matched to a gene: 14. In nucleotides, the CDR3 is TGTGCCAGTAACAAAGGACAGGGACTCCCTGGTGGGGCCAACGTCCTGACTTTC. As protein: CASNKGQGLPGGANVLTF.

The chain combines TRBV19 with TRBJ1-1; no reliable D call. Germline CDR1 reads LNHDA; CDR2 reads SQIVND (reference sequence). Trimming removed 3 bases at V and 6 bases at J, with 5 bases between. The CDR3 loop spans 11 amino acids. CDR3 nucleotides: TGTGCCAGTAGTATGTCTCCTGAAGCTTTCTTT. Residues: CASSMSPEAFF.

The J gene is TRBJ2-3, the V gene TRBV5-6; 9 bases agree with TRBD2. This CDR3 has 17 amino acids. The V segment lost 4 bases and the J segment 9 bases; nucleotides outside the gene matches: 18. Germline assignment: CDR1 SGHDT and CDR2 YYEEEE. DNA of the CDR3: TGTGCCAGCAGCCGGGAGCGGGGGGATAAGGATCGGAGGACGCAGTATTTT. It codes for CASSRERGDKDRRTQYF.

This chain joins TRBV7-3 and TRBJ2-3; D remains unclear. CDR1 is SGHTA, CDR2 FQGTGA, per germline. This CDR3 comprises 13 residues. The V gene lost 5 bases and the J gene lost 4 bases, with 10 bases spanning the gap. CDR3 nucleotide sequence: TGTGCCAGCAGCGTTACAGCCTCAGATACGCAGTATTTT. Its protein is CASSVTASDTQYF.

The rearrangement uses TRBV28 and TRBJ1-1; TRBD1 is a possible D gene (6 bases). The germline V and J ends were trimmed by 6 bases and 10 bases, with 15 bases remaining between them. Per germline, CDR1 MDHEN and CDR2 SYDVKM. This CDR3 has 12 amino acids. The CDR3 spells CASSLPGRGAFF. CDR3 DNA: TGTGCCAGCAGCCTGCCGGGCAGGGGAGCTTTCTTT.

The J gene is TRBJ2-5, the V gene TRBV5-1; D call uncertain. Per germline, CDR1 SGHRS and CDR2 YFSETQ. The CDR3 covers 12 residues. Trimming stripped 0 bases from V and 9 bases from J, with 9 bases between. CDR3 DNA sequence: TGCGCCAGCAGCTTGGATCTAGGCCCCCAGTACTTC. This codes for CASSLDLGPQYF.

The genes are TRBV14 and TRBJ1-1, with a tentative D call TRBD1 (5 bases). The CDR3 covers 14 residues. The V gene lost 1 base and the J gene lost 1 base, with 7 bases spanning the gap. Germline assignment: CDR1 SGHDN and CDR2 FVKESK. The CDR3 DNA sequence: TGTGCCAGCAGCCAAGTGGGGCAGAACACTGAAGCTTTCTTT. This translates into CASSQVGQNTEAFF.

This chain links TRBV19 with TRBJ1-2; 8 nucleotides line up with TRBD1. Per the germline V gene, CDR1 is LNHDA and CDR2 is SQIVND (reference sequence). V lost 9 bases to trimming and J lost 4 bases; unmatched junction nucleotides: 13. The CDR3 is 15 amino acids. The CDR3 sequence: CASTPRDRRFYGYTF. The DNA of the CDR3 is TGTGCCAGCACCCCCCGGGACAGGAGATTCTATGGCTACACCTTC.

This clone came up a few times. The chain joins TRBV5-6 to TRBJ2-7, with 12 bases lining up with TRBD2. The CDR3 runs 16 residues. The germline gives CDR1 SGHDT, CDR2 YYEEEE. With V trimmed by 4 bases and J by 6 bases, 11 bases remained unmatched. The CDR3 DNA reads TGTGCCAGCAGCCGACTAGCGGGGGCCTCCCAGCGCGAGCAGTACTTC. It encodes CASSRLAGASQREQYF.

The chain combines TRBV7-8 with TRBJ2-1; 14 positions match TRBD2. With 5 bases clipped from V and 9 bases from J, the junction kept 9 bases outside the gene matches. This CDR3 comprises 16 residues. In germline, CDR1 is SGHVS, CDR2 FQNEAQ. Written as DNA, the CDR3 is TGTGCCAGCAGCCTACTGGGGACTAGCGGGGGCGGTGAGCAGTTCTTC. Translating gives CASSLLGTSGGGEQFF.

The rearrangement links TRBV18 to TRBJ1-6, with D unclear. CDR3 length: 16 residues. The ends were cut back, 3 bases at V and 9 bases at J, with 18 bases in the middle. Germline V lookup: CDR1 KGHSH, CDR2 LQKENI. The CDR3 DNA follows: TGTGCCAGCTCACCCCTCAGTACGGAGCCCCGTTCACCCCTCCACTTT. Its protein is CASSPLSTEPRSPLHF. The variable domain in full, with the rest retrieved from reference TRBV18 and TRBJ1-6, is NAGVMQNPRHLVRRRGQEARLRCSPMKGHSHVYWYRQLPEEGLKFMVYLQKENIIDESGMPKERFSAEFPKEGPSILRIQQVVRGDSAAYFCASSPLSTEPRSPLHFGNGTRLTVT.

The chain couples TRBV5-1 to TRBJ2-1; 10 bases are shared with TRBD1. Germline V lookup: CDR1 SGHRS, CDR2 YFSETQ. This CDR3 has 16 residues. Germline trimming cut 0 bases from V and 3 bases from J; bases unmatched to any gene: 3. CDR3 region: CASSLGGQGSYNEQFF. In nucleotides, the CDR3 is TGCGCCAGCAGCTTGGGGGGACAGGGGAGCTACAATGAGCAGTTCTTC.

The sample holds one count of this clone. V gene TRBV28 combines with J gene TRBJ2-7; D is possibly TRBD1 (6 bases). The V and J ends lost 6 bases and 6 bases respectively, with 15 bases between them. From germline, CDR1 is MDHEN and CDR2 SYDVKM. The CDR3 is made up of 13 amino acids. DNA of the CDR3: TGTGCCAGCAGACTTAAGGGCAGGGGCGAGCAGTACTTC. Translated, it gives CASRLKGRGEQYF.

The V and J genes are TRBV11-2 and TRBJ2-2, with a possible D match to TRBD2 (6 bases). This CDR3 is 16 amino acids long. The germline V gene encodes CDR1 SGHAT and CDR2 FQNNGV. V lost 5 bases to trimming and J lost 0 bases, with 13 bases between them. The CDR3 protein is CASSRRGGANTGELFF. In nucleotides, the CDR3 is TGTGCCAGCAGCCGACGAGGCGGGGCGAACACCGGGGAGCTGTTTTTT.

V usage is TRBV29-1 and J usage is TRBJ1-1; no reliable D call. V was clipped by 6 bases and J by 0 bases, with 11 bases between them. The CDR3 is made up of 13 amino acids. Looked up from germline, CDR1 is SQVTM and CDR2 is ANQGSEA. CDR3: CSVASRVNTEAFF. The CDR3 region has the DNA TGCAGCGTGGCGTCCCGGGTGAACACTGAAGCTTTCTTT.

The J gene is TRBJ1-2, the V gene TRBV7-2; 7 nucleotides agree with TRBD1. Germline V gene lookup returns CDR1 SGHTA and CDR2 FQGNSA. The CDR3 runs 17 residues. V shed 4 bases, J shed 0 bases, and the junction held 11 bases outside the gene matches. The CDR3 coding sequence is TGTGCCAGCAGCTCCTCACCAGGGGGACAAGCTAACTATGGCTACACCTTC. Its protein is CASSSSPGGQANYGYTF.

This clone occurred a few times. The chain has TRBV7-9 and TRBJ2-2; D is unclear. The CDR3 length is 11 residues. Germline CDR1 is SEHNR and CDR2 is FQNEAQ (reference sequence). Trimming left V 5 bases short and J 6 bases short, with 4 bases between. The chain's CDR3 is CASSLPGELFF. The DNA for the CDR3 is TGTGCCAGCAGCCTCCCCGGGGAGCTGTTTTTT.

The chain uses TRBV25-1 and TRBJ2-1; 9 bases are shared with TRBD2. The germline gives CDR1 MGHDK, CDR2 SYGVNS. With 2 bases clipped from V and 8 bases from J, the junction kept 10 bases outside the gene matches. The CDR3 runs to 16 residues. CDR3 DNA: TGTGCCAGCAGTGAAGGGAGCGGGGGGCCCGGGGATGAGCAGTTCTTC. Protein product: CASSEGSGGPGDEQFF.

The chain recombines TRBV6-1 with TRBJ1-2; possibly TRBD1 for D (5 bases). Germline V gene lookup returns CDR1 MNHNS and CDR2 SASEGT. V gave up 2 bases and J gave up 3 bases, with 7 bases separating them. The CDR3 contains 13 residues. The CDR3 bases are TGTGCCAGCAGTGAACGCAGGGACTATGGCTACACCTTC. Amino acids: CASSERRDYGYTF.

J is TRBJ1-1 and V is TRBV5-4; 7 bases match TRBD1. This CDR3 contains 17 residues. Trimming removed 6 bases from V and 1 base from J; junction bases left unmatched: 15. CDR1 and CDR2 from the germline V gene are SGHNT and YYREEE (reference sequence). In DNA form, the CDR3 reads TGTGCCAGCACCCCGTGGGGGGCAGGGGGGACGAACACTGAAGCTTTCTTT. Translation: CASTPWGAGGTNTEAFF. Full variable domain (rest looked up from reference TRBV5-4 and TRBJ1-1): ETGVTQSPTHLIKTRGQQVTLRCSSQSGHNTVSWYQQALGQGPQFIFQYYREEENGRGNFPPRFSGLQFPNYSSELNVNALELDDSALYLCASTPWGAGGTNTEAFFGQGTRLTVV.

The gene calls are TRBV30 and TRBJ1-5; no clear D gene. Germline CDR1 is GTSNPN and CDR2 is SVGIG (reference sequence). The V gene lost 0 bases and the J gene lost 0 bases, with 24 bases spanning the gap. This CDR3 comprises 20 residues. CDR3 region: CAWSVQVGWSGLISNQPQHF. As DNA, the CDR3 is TGTGCCTGGAGTGTCCAGGTCGGATGGAGTGGACTGATTAGCAATCAGCCCCAGCATTTT. Combining the CDR3 with reference TRBV30 and TRBJ1-5 gives the whole variable domain SQTIHQWPATLVQPVGSPLSLECTVEGTSNPNLYWYRQAAGRGLQLLFYSVGIGQISSEVPQNLSASRPQDRQFILSSKKLLLSDSGFYLCAWSVQVGWSGLISNQPQHFGDGTRLSIL.

The chain has TRBV7-2 and TRBJ2-7, with 11 bases fitting TRBD1. J was trimmed by 3 bases and V by 6 bases; bases with no gene match: 4. Germline lookup yields CDR1 SGHTA and CDR2 FQGNSA. This CDR3 has 14 residues. CDR3 nucleotide sequence: TGTGCCAGCAGGACCGGGACAGGGGGCTACGAGCAGTACTTC. It codes for CASRTGTGGYEQYF.

V is TRBV5-4 and J is TRBJ2-5, with TRBD2 matching 11 bases. Looked up from germline, CDR1 is SGHNT and CDR2 is YYREEE (reference sequence). The CDR3 spans 16 residues. With 0 bases clipped from V and 2 bases from J, the junction kept 3 bases outside the gene matches. In DNA form, the CDR3 reads TGTGCCAGCAGCTTGGGGCTAGCGGGGGGACAAGAGACCCAGTACTTC. This codes for CASSLGLAGGQETQYF.